This is a list of T cell receptor beta chains from one sample in a study of T-cell memory formation after mild COVID-19. TCRdb ran MiXCR on the 5' RACE reads and lists one entry per CDR3 protein. Of hundreds of thousands of distinct CDR3 sequences in the sample, about a sixth were seen once. The sequencing sample was made of PBMCs or a T cell subset sorted from them (not recorded which). Receptors were obtained from a man aged 18 to 30 who had mild COVID-19 (a few samples of this study predate the infection). Cell type and time point are not known. The CDR3 runs from the conserved cysteine through the conserved F or W. D genes are given only for firm matches. The size field is filled for only some rows; it gives once, few, many or a size class.

j_call d_call clone_size v_call cdr3_aa cdr3_nt
TRBJ2-1 - - TRBV6-4 CASSDPGAGRNEQFF TGTGCCAGCAGTGACCCGGGGGCCGGACGCAATGAGCAGTTCTTC
TRBJ1-2 - few TRBV6-2/TRBV6-3 CASNPTPNYGYTF TGTGCCAGCAACCCCACACCTAACTATGGCTACACCTTC
TRBJ2-3 TRBD2 - TRBV20-1 CSAPSGGAEDTQYF TGCAGTGCCCCCAGCGGGGGGGCTGAAGATACGCAGTATTTT
TRBJ1-5 - few TRBV2 CASTGLRNQPQHF TGTGCCAGCACAGGGTTGCGCAATCAGCCCCAGCATTTT
TRBJ2-5 - - TRBV6-6 CASSALARGETQYF TGTGCCAGCAGCGCCCTAGCACGCGGAGAGACCCAGTACTTC
TRBJ1-1 TRBD1 - TRBV18 CASSQGARTEAFF TGTGCCAGCTCACAGGGGGCACGGACTGAAGCTTTCTTT
TRBJ2-7 - - TRBV6-6 CASSYPRQRGYEQYF TGTGCCAGCAGTTACCCGAGACAACGGGGCTACGAGCAGTACTTC
TRBJ1-6 TRBD1 few TRBV30 CAWSSDRARVSPLHF TGTGCCTGGAGTTCCGACAGGGCCCGAGTGTCACCCCTCCACTTT
TRBJ1-1 - - TRBV12-3/TRBV12-4 CASKIWRVGWGNTEAFF TGTGCCAGCAAAATATGGAGGGTGGGATGGGGGAACACTGAAGCTTTCTTT
TRBJ2-5 TRBD2 many TRBV27 CASSHRVAGETQYF TGTGCCAGCAGTCATCGGGTAGCGGGGGAGACCCAGTACTTC
TRBJ2-7 - - TRBV7-8 CASSRRRGEATYEQYF TGTGCCAGCAGCCGGCGGCGGGGAGAGGCAACCTACGAGCAGTACTTC
TRBJ2-1 - - TRBV11-2 CASRGATSDYNEQFF TGTGCCAGCAGGGGCGCAACCTCGGATTACAATGAGCAGTTCTTC
TRBJ1-2 - few TRBV7-2 CASSPEGGLGGYTF TGTGCCAGCAGCCCCGAAGGGGGGCTCGGTGGCTACACCTTC
TRBJ1-5 - - TRBV6-6 CASSLAARSQPQHF TGTGCCAGCAGTTTAGCCGCCAGGTCCCAGCCCCAGCATTTT
TRBJ2-7 TRBD1 many TRBV18 CASSPRNPGQGSYEQYF TGTGCCAGCTCACCAAGAAACCCGGGACAGGGGTCTTACGAGCAGTACTTC
TRBJ2-5 - - TRBV20-1 CSARAVGRSWGTQYF TGCAGTGCTAGGGCGGTGGGCCGGTCTTGGGGAACCCAGTACTTC
TRBJ2-5 - - TRBV10-2 CASRPGQWGETQYF TGCGCCAGCAGACCCGGACAGTGGGGCGAGACCCAGTACTTC
TRBJ2-1 TRBD1 few TRBV4-1 CASSQVDRAKAPNEQFF TGCGCCAGCAGCCAAGTAGACAGGGCTAAGGCTCCCAATGAGCAGTTCTTC
TRBJ2-7 TRBD1 - TRBV27 CASSLEGTAQEQYF TGTGCCAGCAGTTTAGAAGGGACAGCCCAAGAGCAGTACTTC
TRBJ2-3 TRBD2 few TRBV12-3/TRBV12-4 CASSAPAGGPETDTQYF TGTGCCAGCAGTGCCCCAGCGGGGGGCCCGGAGACAGATACGCAGTATTTT
TRBJ2-3 - many TRBV20-1 CSARSRVGTDTQYF TGCAGTGCTAGATCCAGGGTGGGCACAGATACGCAGTATTTT
TRBJ1-2 TRBD1 few TRBV20-1 CSVTGANYGYTF TGCAGCGTGACAGGGGCTAACTATGGCTACACCTTC
TRBJ1-5 - - TRBV6-6 CASTGAGLESQHF TGTGCCAGCACCGGGGCGGGACTGGAGTCCCAGCATTTT
TRBJ2-7 - - TRBV29-1 CSVDGSSYEQYF TGCAGCGTCGACGGGAGCTCCTACGAGCAGTACTTC
TRBJ1-1 TRBD1 few TRBV7-9 CAGLETGGNTEAFF TGTGCCGGGCTTGAGACAGGGGGGAACACTGAAGCTTTCTTT
TRBJ2-3 - many TRBV5-1 CASSGPGTSTDTQYF TGCGCCAGCAGCGGCCCCGGGACTAGCACAGATACGCAGTATTTT
TRBJ2-2 - - TRBV7-2 CASSSQVWRTFPNTGELFF TGTGCCAGCAGCTCCCAGGTCTGGCGGACCTTTCCGAACACCGGGGAGCTGTTTTTT
TRBJ2-5 - few TRBV18 CASSPDRSETQYF TGTGCCAGCTCACCCGACAGGTCTGAGACCCAGTACTTC
TRBJ2-2 TRBD2 few TRBV4-2 CASSQVGLAGALPGELFF TGTGCCAGCAGCCAAGTCGGACTAGCGGGGGCCCTACCCGGGGAGCTGTTTTTT
TRBJ1-4 TRBD1 - TRBV27 CASFDRAVRKLFF TGTGCCAGCTTCGACAGGGCGGTTAGAAAACTGTTTTTT
TRBJ1-1 TRBD1 - TRBV5-1 CASSLNPGQDTEAFF TGCGCCAGCAGTCTAAATCCGGGACAGGACACTGAAGCTTTCTTT
TRBJ2-1 - once TRBV6-1 CASSEARRSDEQFF TGTGCCAGCAGTGAAGCACGGAGGTCGGATGAGCAGTTCTTC
TRBJ1-5 TRBD1 few TRBV7-2 CASSLGQGRNQPQHF TGTGCCAGCAGCTTGGGACAGGGTAGGAATCAGCCCCAGCATTTT
TRBJ1-1 - few TRBV20-1 CSANKGSDTEAFF TGCAGTGCTAATAAGGGAAGCGACACTGAAGCTTTCTTT
TRBJ1-2 - - TRBV23-1 CASKWRGLPNYGYTF TGCGCCAGCAAGTGGAGAGGACTCCCAAACTATGGCTACACCTTC
TRBJ1-2 - few TRBV4-3 CASSLAGVDGYTF TGCGCCAGCAGCCTCGCCGGGGTCGATGGCTACACCTTC
TRBJ2-7 - - TRBV10-3 CAVGQEAPYEQYF TGTGCCGTCGGTCAGGAGGCACCCTACGAGCAGTACTTC
TRBJ1-5 - many TRBV20-1 CSAGYSNQPQHF TGCAGTGCTGGGTATAGCAATCAGCCCCAGCATTTT
TRBJ1-1 - - TRBV6-6 CASSYSSSGESPEAFF TGTGCCAGCAGTTACTCGAGTTCAGGGGAGTCGCCTGAAGCTTTCTTT
TRBJ2-3 TRBD2 many TRBV20-1 CSAISGGGGNTQYF TGCAGTGCTATTAGCGGGGGAGGCGGTAATACGCAGTATTTT
TRBJ1-5 - - TRBV7-2 CASSLSNYQPQHF TGTGCCAGCAGCTTAAGTAATTATCAGCCCCAGCATTTT